This entry concerns a single T cell receptor (beta chain). This clone's antigen is unknown. It has no much larger one-base neighbor in the sample; base qualities were not kept. One collaborating source in Seattle enrolled patients during active infection and followed them longitudinally through the course of disease. Whole blood was collected in K2EDTA tubes by collaborating institutions according to the institutions' own protocols. For TCRbeta analysis, collaborator samples were shipped as frozen whole blood, as isolated PBMCs, or as DNA extracted from either sample type. The CDR3 runs 14 residues from the cysteine to the phenylalanine. Left in the record is the CDR3 DNA by itself, 42 bases read in frame from the first base. Via the germline V gene (reference sequence), CDR1 is SGHNT and CDR2 YYREEE. A distance of 8 bases separates the germline ends of V and J, which lose 1 base and 3 bases respectively.

This specimen comes from a study of blood T cell repertoires in COVID-19 (TCRdb year 2020). Looking at the study overall: Samples covering the acute and convalescent phases of COVID-19 were provided by collaborators in the United States, Italy and Spain. Where available, HLA class I and class II types were taken from metadata supplied by the sample provider and were not determined by assay-based typing. A freely available public database, intended as a resource for researchers studying the immune response to SARS-CoV-2, is where the repertoires were released. Nearly every sample came with metadata listing a de-identified subject ID, COVID-19 status, age in years and sex. Subjects who had been exposed to COVID-19, were actively infected with it, or had recovered from it provided the deeply sampled blood TCRbeta repertoires that made up the dataset. The material from the prospective study consisted of cDNA or gDNA derived from T cells, B-cell-depleted T cells, or PBMCs. Samples came from the ongoing ImmuneRACE study (first 160 participants) plus 1,254 subjects from 6 global collaborators.

TCRbeta CDR3 regions were amplified from genomic DNA by means of the immunoSEQ Assay, a bias-controlled multiplex PCR. In the authors' own workflow: Within the assay, amplification of reference gene primers was used to estimate how many nucleated cells each sample contained. To quantify the absolute abundance of each unique TCRbeta CDR3 rearrangement, sequence reads were collapsed and filtered. For each sample, productive Simpson clonality was calculated as the square root of Simpson's diversity index over productive rearrangements. Entries here come from immuneACCESS through TCRdb and include only in-frame sequences with V and J called. Some clones fail to appear in such tables; in the studies checked, an unresolved V gene covers under half of the shortfall, and the cause of the remainder is unknown. V and J calls and clone size are given by that table; D and trimming were obtained from the DNA. The sample yields about 230,000 clones; 65% to 90% were counted once. Roughly 11% of the sample is taken by the ten largest.

General findings and caveats noted by the study authors: The quantity of clinical and demographic metadata differed by source and by participant and was supplied without curation.

The V and J genes are TRBV5-4 and TRBJ1-3; D gene: possibly TRBD1, on 6 matching bases. The specimen was peripheral blood. The receptor comes from a man over 45 with COVID-19, enrolled during active disease. In nucleotide form, the sequence is TGTGCCAGCAGCTTGTCAGGGGTTGGAAACACCATATATTTT. Translation gives CASSLSGVGNTIYF.